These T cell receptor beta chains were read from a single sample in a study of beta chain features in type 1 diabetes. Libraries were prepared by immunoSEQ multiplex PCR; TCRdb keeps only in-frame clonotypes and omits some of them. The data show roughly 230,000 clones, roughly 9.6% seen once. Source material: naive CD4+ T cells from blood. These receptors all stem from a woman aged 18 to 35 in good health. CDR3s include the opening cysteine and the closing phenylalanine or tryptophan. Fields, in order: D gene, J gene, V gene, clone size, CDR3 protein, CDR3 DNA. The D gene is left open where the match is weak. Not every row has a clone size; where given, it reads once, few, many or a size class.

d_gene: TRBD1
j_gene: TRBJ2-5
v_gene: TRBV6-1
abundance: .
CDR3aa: CASSRPGQVTTQYF
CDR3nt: TGTGCCAGCAGTAGACCGGGACAGGTGACTACGCAGTACTTC

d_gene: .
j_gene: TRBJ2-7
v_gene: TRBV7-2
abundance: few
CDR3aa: CASSFAGGEYEQYF
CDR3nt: TGTGCCAGCAGCTTTGCCGGCGGGGAGTACGAGCAGTACTTC

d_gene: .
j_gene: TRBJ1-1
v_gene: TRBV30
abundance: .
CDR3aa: CAWSLSTQNTEAFF
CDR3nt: TGTGCCTGGAGTCTGTCGACTCAGAACACTGAAGCTTTCTTT

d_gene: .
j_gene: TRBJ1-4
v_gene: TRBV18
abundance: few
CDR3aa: CASSPRESEKLFF
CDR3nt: TGTGCCAGCTCACCGCGGGAGAGTGAAAAACTGTTTTTT

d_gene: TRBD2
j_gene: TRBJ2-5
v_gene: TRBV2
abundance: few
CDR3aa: CAISGLAGETQYF
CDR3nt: TGTGCCATCTCGGGACTAGCGGGAGAGACCCAGTACTTC

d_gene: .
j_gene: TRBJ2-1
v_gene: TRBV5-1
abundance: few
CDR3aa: CASSFLAGPYNEQFF
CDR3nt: TGCGCCAGCAGCTTTCTAGCAGGACCCTACAATGAGCAGTTCTTC

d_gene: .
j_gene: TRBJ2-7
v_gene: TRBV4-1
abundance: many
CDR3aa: CASSQAATGTFGEQYF
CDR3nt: TGCGCCAGCAGCCAAGCTGCGACCGGGACATTTGGCGAGCAGTACTTC

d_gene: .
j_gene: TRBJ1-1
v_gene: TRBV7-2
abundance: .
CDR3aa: CASSSIPGVTEAFF
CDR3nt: TGTGCCAGCAGCTCAATCCCCGGTGTCACTGAAGCTTTCTTT

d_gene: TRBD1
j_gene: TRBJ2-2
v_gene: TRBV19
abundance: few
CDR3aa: CASSKGTGANTGELFF
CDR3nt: TGTGCCAGTAGTAAGGGGACAGGGGCGAACACCGGGGAGCTGTTTTTT

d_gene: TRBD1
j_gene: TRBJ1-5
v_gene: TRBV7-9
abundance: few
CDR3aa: CASSPQGVGQPQHF
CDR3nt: TGTGCCAGCAGCCCACAGGGGGTCGGTCAGCCCCAGCATTTT

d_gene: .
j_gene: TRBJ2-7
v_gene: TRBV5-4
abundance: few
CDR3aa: CASSLDRVRHEQYF
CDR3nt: TGTGCCAGCAGCTTGGACAGGGTACGCCACGAGCAGTACTTC

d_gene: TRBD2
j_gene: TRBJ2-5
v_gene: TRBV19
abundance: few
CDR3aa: CASSIAPGGGAETQYF
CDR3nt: TGTGCCAGTAGTATAGCCCCTGGCGGGGGGGCGGAGACCCAGTACTTC

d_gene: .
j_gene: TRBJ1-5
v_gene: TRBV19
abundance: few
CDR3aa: CASSIQTTANQPQHF
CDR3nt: TGTGCCAGTAGTATACAAACGACAGCCAATCAGCCCCAGCATTTT

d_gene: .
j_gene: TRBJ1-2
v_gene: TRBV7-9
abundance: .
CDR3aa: CASSFGDNYGYTF
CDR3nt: TGTGCCAGCAGCTTCGGGGATAACTATGGCTACACCTTC

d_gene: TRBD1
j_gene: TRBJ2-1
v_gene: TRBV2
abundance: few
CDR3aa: CASSATRDRGFNEQFF
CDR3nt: TGTGCCAGCAGTGCGACCCGGGACAGGGGTTTCAATGAGCAGTTCTTC

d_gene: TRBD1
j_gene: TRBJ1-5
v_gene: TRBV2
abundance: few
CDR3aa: CASSEGGRGSRNQPQHF
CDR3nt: TGTGCCAGCAGTGAAGGAGGCAGGGGGAGTCGCAATCAGCCCCAGCATTTT

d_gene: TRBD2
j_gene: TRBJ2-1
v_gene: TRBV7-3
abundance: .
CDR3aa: CASSRAGGSYNEQFF
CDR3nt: TGTGCCAGCAGCCGAGCGGGGGGCTCCTACAATGAGCAGTTCTTC

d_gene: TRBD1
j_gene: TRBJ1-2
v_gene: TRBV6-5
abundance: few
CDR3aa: CASSSLTGRNYGYTF
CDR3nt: TGTGCCAGCAGTTCCCTGACAGGGCGAAACTATGGCTACACCTTC

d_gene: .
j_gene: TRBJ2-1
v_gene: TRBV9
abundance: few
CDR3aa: CASSVAPRANEQFF
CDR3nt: TGTGCCAGCAGCGTAGCCCCTCGAGCGAATGAGCAGTTCTTC

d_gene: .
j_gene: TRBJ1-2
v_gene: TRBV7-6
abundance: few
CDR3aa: CASSPGGLEAYNYGYTF
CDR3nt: TGTGCCAGCAGCCCGGGAGGGTTGGAAGCCTATAACTATGGCTACACCTTC

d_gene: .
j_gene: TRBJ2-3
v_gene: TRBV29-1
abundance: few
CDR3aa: CSVVRGSTDTQYF
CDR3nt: TGCAGCGTTGTACGCGGGAGCACAGATACGCAGTATTTT

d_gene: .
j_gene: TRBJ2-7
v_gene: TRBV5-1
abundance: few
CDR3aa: CASSWTGSSYEQYF
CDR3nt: TGCGCCAGCAGCTGGACTGGCAGCTCCTACGAGCAGTACTTC

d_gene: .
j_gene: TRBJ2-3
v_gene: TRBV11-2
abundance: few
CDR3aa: CASSLGVGLLGAPDTQYF
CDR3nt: TGTGCCAGCAGCTTAGGAGTGGGCTTGTTGGGTGCGCCGGATACGCAGTATTTT

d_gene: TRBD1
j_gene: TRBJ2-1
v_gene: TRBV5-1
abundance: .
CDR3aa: CASRWPGQNNEQFF
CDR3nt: TGCGCCAGCAGGTGGCCGGGACAGAACAATGAGCAGTTCTTC

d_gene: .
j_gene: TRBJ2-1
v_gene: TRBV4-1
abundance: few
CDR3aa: CASRLKGGGSYNEQFF
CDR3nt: TGCGCCAGCAGGCTTAAGGGAGGGGGCTCCTACAATGAGCAGTTCTTC

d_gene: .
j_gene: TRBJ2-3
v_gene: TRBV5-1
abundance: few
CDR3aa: CASRARERTTDTQYF
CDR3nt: TGCGCCAGCAGAGCGAGGGAAAGAACCACAGATACGCAGTATTTT

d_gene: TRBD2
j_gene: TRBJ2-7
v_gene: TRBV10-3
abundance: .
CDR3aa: CAISGIAGDEQYF
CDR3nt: TGTGCCATCAGTGGGATCGCGGGGGACGAGCAGTACTTC

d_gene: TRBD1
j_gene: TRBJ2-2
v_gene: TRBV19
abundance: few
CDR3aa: CASSRAGQGGRQLFF
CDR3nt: TGTGCCAGTAGCAGAGCGGGACAGGGTGGGCGGCAGCTGTTTTTT

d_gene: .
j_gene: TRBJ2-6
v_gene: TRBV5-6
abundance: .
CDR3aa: CASQFVVASSGANVLTF
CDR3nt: TGTGCCAGCCAATTCGTTGTCGCCAGCTCTGGGGCCAACGTCCTGACTTTC

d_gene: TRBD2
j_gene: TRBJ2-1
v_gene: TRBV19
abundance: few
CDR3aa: CASTDLAASSYNEQFF
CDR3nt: TGTGCCAGTACAGACCTAGCGGCGAGCTCCTACAATGAGCAGTTCTTC

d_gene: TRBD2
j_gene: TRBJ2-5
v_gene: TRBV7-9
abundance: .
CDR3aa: CASSLVRLAAQETQYF
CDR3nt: TGTGCCAGCAGCTTAGTTCGACTAGCGGCCCAAGAGACCCAGTACTTC

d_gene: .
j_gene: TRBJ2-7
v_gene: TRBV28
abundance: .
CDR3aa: CASSSGEDEQYF
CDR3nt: TGTGCCAGCAGTTCCGGGGAGGACGAGCAGTACTTC

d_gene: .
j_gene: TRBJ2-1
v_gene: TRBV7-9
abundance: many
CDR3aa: CASSFRTASYNEQFF
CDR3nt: TGTGCCAGCAGCTTTAGGACAGCTTCCTACAATGAGCAGTTCTTC

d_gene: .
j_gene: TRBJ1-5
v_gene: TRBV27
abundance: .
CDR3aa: CASSQFPRGSNQPQHF
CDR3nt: TGTGCCAGCAGCCAATTTCCCAGAGGTAGCAATCAGCCCCAGCATTTT

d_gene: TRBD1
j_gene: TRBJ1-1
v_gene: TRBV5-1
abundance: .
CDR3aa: CASSWTGALNTEAFF
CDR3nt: TGCGCCAGCAGCTGGACAGGAGCCCTGAACACTGAAGCTTTCTTT

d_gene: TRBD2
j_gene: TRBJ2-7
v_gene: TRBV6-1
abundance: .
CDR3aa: CASSGSGRSSYEQYF
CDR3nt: TGTGCCAGCAGTGGAAGCGGGAGGAGCTCCTACGAGCAGTACTTC

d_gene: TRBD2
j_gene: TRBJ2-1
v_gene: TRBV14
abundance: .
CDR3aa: CASSPPSGSLYNEQFF
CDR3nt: TGTGCCAGCAGCCCACCTAGCGGGAGCCTTTACAATGAGCAGTTCTTC

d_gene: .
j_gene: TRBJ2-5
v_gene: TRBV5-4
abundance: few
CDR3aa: CASSNTGKQETQYF
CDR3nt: TGTGCCAGCAGTAACACGGGAAAACAAGAGACCCAGTACTTC

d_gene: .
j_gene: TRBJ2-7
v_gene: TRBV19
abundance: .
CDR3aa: CASSISVSYEQYF
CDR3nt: TGTGCCAGTAGTATATCAGTCTCCTACGAGCAGTACTTC

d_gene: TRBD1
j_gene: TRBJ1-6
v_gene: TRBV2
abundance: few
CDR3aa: CASRDREDSPLHF
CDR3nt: TGTGCCAGCAGAGACAGGGAGGATTCACCCCTCCACTTT

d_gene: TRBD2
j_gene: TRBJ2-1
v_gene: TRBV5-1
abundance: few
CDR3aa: CASRTGIAGVLNEQFF
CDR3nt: TGCGCCAGCAGAACAGGGATAGCGGGAGTACTGAATGAGCAGTTCTTC

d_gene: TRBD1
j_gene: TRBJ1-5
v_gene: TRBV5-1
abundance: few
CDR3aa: CASSPGQGNQPQHF
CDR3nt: TGCGCCAGCAGCCCGGGACAGGGAAATCAGCCCCAGCATTTT

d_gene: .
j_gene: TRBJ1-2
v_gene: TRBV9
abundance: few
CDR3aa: CASSVDSSYGYTF
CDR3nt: TGTGCCAGCAGCGTAGACAGTTCATATGGCTACACCTTC

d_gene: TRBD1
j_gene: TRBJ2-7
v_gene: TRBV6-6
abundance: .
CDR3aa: CASSNSGQGYEQYF
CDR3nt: TGTGCCAGCAGTAATTCGGGACAGGGCTACGAGCAGTACTTC

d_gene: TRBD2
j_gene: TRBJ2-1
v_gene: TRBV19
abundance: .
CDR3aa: CASSASGRVGSYNEQFF
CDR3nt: TGTGCCAGTAGTGCCAGCGGGAGAGTGGGTTCCTACAATGAGCAGTTCTTC

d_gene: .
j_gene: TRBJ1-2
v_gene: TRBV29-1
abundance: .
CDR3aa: CSVRQGPYGYTF
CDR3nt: TGCAGCGTTCGGCAGGGGCCTTATGGCTACACCTTC

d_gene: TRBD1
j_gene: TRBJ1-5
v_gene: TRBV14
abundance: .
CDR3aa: CASSRLKGQGVTQPQHF
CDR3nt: TGTGCCAGCAGCCGACTAAAGGGGCAGGGGGTAACGCAGCCCCAGCATTTT

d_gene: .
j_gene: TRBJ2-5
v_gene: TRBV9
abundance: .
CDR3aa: CASSVGFDRTLWETQYF
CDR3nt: TGTGCCAGCAGCGTAGGATTTGACAGGACGCTTTGGGAGACCCAGTACTTC

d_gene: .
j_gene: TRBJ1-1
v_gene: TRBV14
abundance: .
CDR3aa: CASSPTPADTEAFF
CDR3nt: TGTGCCAGCAGCCCCACACCCGCGGACACTGAAGCTTTCTTT

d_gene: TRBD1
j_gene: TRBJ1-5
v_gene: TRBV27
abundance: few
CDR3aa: CASSQTGRHQPQHF
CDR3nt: TGTGCCAGCAGTCAGACAGGGAGACATCAGCCCCAGCATTTT

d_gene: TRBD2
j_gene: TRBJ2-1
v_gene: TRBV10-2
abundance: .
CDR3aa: CASSAPSGREREQFF
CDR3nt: TGCGCCAGCAGCGCCCCTTCCGGGCGGGAGCGTGAGCAGTTCTTC

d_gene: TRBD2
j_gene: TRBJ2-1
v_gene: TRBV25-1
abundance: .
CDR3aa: CASSEGLAAYNEQFF
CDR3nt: TGTGCCAGCAGTGAGGGACTAGCCGCTTACAATGAGCAGTTCTTC

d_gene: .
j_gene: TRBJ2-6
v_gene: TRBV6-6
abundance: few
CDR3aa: CASSRPGANVLTF
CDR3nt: TGTGCCAGCAGTCGTCCTGGGGCCAACGTCCTGACTTTC

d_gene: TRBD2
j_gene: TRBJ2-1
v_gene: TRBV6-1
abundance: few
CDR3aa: CASSGTREQFF
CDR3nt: TGTGCCAGCAGTGGGACTAGGGAGCAGTTCTTC

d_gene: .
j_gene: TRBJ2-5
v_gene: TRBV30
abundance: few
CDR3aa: CAWSVAGAPDGTQYF
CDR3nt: TGTGCCTGGAGTGTGGCAGGGGCGCCTGATGGGACCCAGTACTTC

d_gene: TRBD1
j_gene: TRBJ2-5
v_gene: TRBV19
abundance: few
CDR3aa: CASSVGDRGSEETQYF
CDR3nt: TGTGCCAGTAGTGTCGGGGACAGGGGTTCGGAGGAGACCCAGTACTTC

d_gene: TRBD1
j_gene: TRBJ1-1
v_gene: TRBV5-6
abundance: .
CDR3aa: CASSILDRGGTEAFF
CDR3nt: TGTGCCAGCAGCATCCTGGACAGGGGTGGTACTGAAGCTTTCTTT